These T cell receptor beta chains were read from a single sample in a study of T cell responses to AZD1222 COVID-19 vaccine. Repertoires were generated with immunoSEQ multiplex PCR, while TCRdb's copy carries only in-frame clones and drops some. This table has under 150,000 clones, around 90% appearing once. The specimen was peripheral blood, collected 28 days after the second AZD1222 dose. These receptors came from an adult who received the AZD1222 COVID-19 vaccine. The CDR3 runs from the conserved cysteine through the conserved F or W. A D gene is named only where the DNA matches it firmly. Only some rows state a clone size, as once, few, many or a class for expanded clones.

j_gene: TRBJ1-1; abundance: .; v_gene: TRBV18; d_gene: .; CDR3nt: TGTGCCAGCTCACCCGACTCCTTTATGAACACTGAAGCTTTCTTT; CDR3aa: CASSPDSFMNTEAFF
j_gene: TRBJ2-7; abundance: .; v_gene: TRBV11-3; d_gene: .; CDR3nt: TGTGCCAGCTCACAGACCCCGGGCTCCTACGAGCAGTACTTC; CDR3aa: CASSQTPGSYEQYF
j_gene: TRBJ2-3; abundance: .; v_gene: TRBV5-1; d_gene: .; CDR3nt: TGCGCCAGCAGCTTGGAAGGGGGGCGAGATACGCAGTATTTT; CDR3aa: CASSLEGGRDTQYF
j_gene: TRBJ1-3; abundance: .; v_gene: TRBV3-1/TRBV3-2; d_gene: .; CDR3nt: TGTGCCAGCAGCCAAGGGCAGAGCTCTGGAAACACCATATATTTT; CDR3aa: CASSQGQSSGNTIYF
j_gene: TRBJ1-4; abundance: .; v_gene: TRBV14; d_gene: .; CDR3nt: TGTGCCAGCAGCCAAGGGGGGTGGAAACTGTTTTTT; CDR3aa: CASSQGGWKLFF
j_gene: TRBJ1-2; abundance: .; v_gene: TRBV28; d_gene: TRBD1; CDR3nt: TGTGCCAGCAGCCCTTTGACAGGGAATGGTGGCTACACCTTC; CDR3aa: CASSPLTGNGGYTF
j_gene: TRBJ1-6; abundance: .; v_gene: TRBV28; d_gene: .; CDR3nt: TGTGCCAGCAGTTTCGGTGGGGCCTGGGAGGCCTTTTCCAGCTCCTATAATTCACCCCTCCACTTT; CDR3aa: CASSFGGAWEAFSSSYNSPLHF
j_gene: TRBJ2-6; abundance: .; v_gene: TRBV7-2; d_gene: .; CDR3nt: TGTGCCAGCAGGAAGTCCGCCTCTGGGGCCAACGTCCTGACTTTC; CDR3aa: CASRKSASGANVLTF
j_gene: TRBJ1-2; abundance: .; v_gene: TRBV19; d_gene: .; CDR3nt: TGTGCCAGTAGAGGGCCAGGGTTGGGTTTAAGGGCCTACACCTTC; CDR3aa: CASRGPGLGLRAYTF
j_gene: TRBJ2-7; abundance: .; v_gene: TRBV13; d_gene: TRBD2; CDR3nt: TGTGCCAGCAGCGTTGGGACTAGCGGGAGCAAGCAGTACTTC; CDR3aa: CASSVGTSGSKQYF
j_gene: TRBJ1-1; abundance: .; v_gene: TRBV6-5; d_gene: .; CDR3nt: TGTGCCAGCAGGCGGGACGGCGTTAACACTGAAGCTTTCTTT; CDR3aa: CASRRDGVNTEAFF
j_gene: TRBJ1-1; abundance: .; v_gene: TRBV5-4; d_gene: .; CDR3nt: TGTGCCAGCAGCTCGGCGCGGTACACTGAAGCTTTCTTT; CDR3aa: CASSSARYTEAFF
j_gene: TRBJ1-1; abundance: .; v_gene: TRBV24-1; d_gene: .; CDR3nt: TGTGCCACCATGGGAAACACTGAAGCTTTCTTT; CDR3aa: CATMGNTEAFF
j_gene: TRBJ2-3; abundance: .; v_gene: TRBV7-8; d_gene: .; CDR3nt: TGTGCCAGCAGCTTATGGGGGCCGTCTAGCGATACGCAGTATTTT; CDR3aa: CASSLWGPSSDTQYF
j_gene: TRBJ2-1; abundance: once; v_gene: TRBV6-4; d_gene: .; CDR3nt: TGTGCCAGCCCGCTTGAAAGTAGGGGCAATGAGCAGTTCTTC; CDR3aa: CASPLESRGNEQFF
j_gene: TRBJ2-1; abundance: .; v_gene: TRBV30; d_gene: TRBD1; CDR3nt: TGTGCCTGGAGAGGGTCAGGGGGCAATGAGCAGTTCTTC; CDR3aa: CAWRGSGGNEQFF
j_gene: TRBJ1-1; abundance: .; v_gene: TRBV19; d_gene: .; CDR3nt: TGTGCCAGTAGTATAGGAGTGAACACTGAAGCTTTCTTT; CDR3aa: CASSIGVNTEAFF
j_gene: TRBJ1-2; abundance: once; v_gene: TRBV27; d_gene: .; CDR3nt: TGTGCCAGCAGTTTATCTCGCCCTGGGACGGGCTATGGCTACACCTTC; CDR3aa: CASSLSRPGTGYGYTF
j_gene: TRBJ1-6; abundance: .; v_gene: TRBV10-3; d_gene: .; CDR3nt: TGTGCCATCAGTGGGACCGACAATTCACCCCTCCACTTT; CDR3aa: CAISGTDNSPLHF
j_gene: TRBJ1-4; abundance: .; v_gene: TRBV19; d_gene: .; CDR3nt: TGTGCCACCGCGGGACTGCAAATGGGTAAACTGTTTTTT; CDR3aa: CATAGLQMGKLFF
j_gene: TRBJ1-1; abundance: .; v_gene: TRBV29-1; d_gene: TRBD1; CDR3nt: TGCAGCGTTCGGGACAGGGGGAGCGGCACTGAAGCTTTCTTT; CDR3aa: CSVRDRGSGTEAFF
j_gene: TRBJ2-3; abundance: .; v_gene: TRBV5-1; d_gene: .; CDR3nt: TGCGCCAGCAGCACTTTCAGGGTCTCCAGCACAGATACGCAGTATTTT; CDR3aa: CASSTFRVSSTDTQYF
j_gene: TRBJ2-1; abundance: .; v_gene: TRBV18; d_gene: TRBD1; CDR3nt: TGTGCCAGCTCACGGACCCGGGACAGAACCTACAATGAGCAGTTCTTC; CDR3aa: CASSRTRDRTYNEQFF
j_gene: TRBJ2-1; abundance: few; v_gene: TRBV27; d_gene: TRBD1; CDR3nt: TGTGCCAGCAGTCCCGCCGACAGGGTCAATGAGCAGTTCTTC; CDR3aa: CASSPADRVNEQFF
j_gene: TRBJ1-5; abundance: .; v_gene: TRBV19; d_gene: TRBD1; CDR3nt: TGTGCCAGTAATCGACAGGGTAATCAGCCCCAGCATTTT; CDR3aa: CASNRQGNQPQHF
j_gene: TRBJ2-2; abundance: .; v_gene: TRBV18; d_gene: .; CDR3nt: TGTGCCAGCTCACCACCGGTGGGGGCGCGAACCGGGGAGCTGTTTTTT; CDR3aa: CASSPPVGARTGELFF
j_gene: TRBJ1-1; abundance: .; v_gene: TRBV10-3; d_gene: TRBD1; CDR3nt: TGTGCCATCAGCCCATTGGGACAGGGTGACACTGAAGCTTTCTTT; CDR3aa: CAISPLGQGDTEAFF
j_gene: TRBJ2-7; abundance: .; v_gene: TRBV6-4; d_gene: .; CDR3nt: TGTGCCAGCAGTGCCGAGGGGGGGAGCTCCTACGAGCAGTACTTC; CDR3aa: CASSAEGGSSYEQYF
j_gene: TRBJ1-1; abundance: .; v_gene: TRBV21-1; d_gene: .; CDR3nt: TGTGCCAGCCGCACAGGGCGGGGCACTGAAGCTTTCTTT; CDR3aa: CASRTGRGTEAFF
j_gene: TRBJ1-5; abundance: once; v_gene: TRBV27; d_gene: .; CDR3nt: TGTGCCAGCAGTTTAATCGGGGGCGATCAGCCCCAGCATTTT; CDR3aa: CASSLIGGDQPQHF
j_gene: TRBJ1-6; abundance: once; v_gene: TRBV2; d_gene: .; CDR3nt: TGTGCCAGCAGTGAAGAGGACAGCTCCTATAATTCACCCCTCCACTTT; CDR3aa: CASSEEDSSYNSPLHF
j_gene: TRBJ1-2; abundance: .; v_gene: TRBV5-6; d_gene: TRBD1; CDR3nt: TGTGCCAGCAGCTTCGACAGGGTTTTCGGAAAAGATGGCTACACCTTC; CDR3aa: CASSFDRVFGKDGYTF
j_gene: TRBJ2-1; abundance: few; v_gene: TRBV9; d_gene: TRBD2; CDR3nt: TGTGCCAGCAGCGTAGACCCACGAGCGGGAGTAAGGAATGAGCAGTTCTTC; CDR3aa: CASSVDPRAGVRNEQFF
j_gene: TRBJ2-1; abundance: .; v_gene: TRBV28; d_gene: TRBD1; CDR3nt: TGTGCCAGCAGCCCTCAGGGACAGTTGCCGATCTTC; CDR3aa: CASSPQGQLPIF
j_gene: TRBJ2-5; abundance: .; v_gene: TRBV30; d_gene: .; CDR3nt: TGTGCCTGGAGTGGTACAAGCCAAGAGACCCAGTACTTC; CDR3aa: CAWSGTSQETQYF
j_gene: TRBJ2-5; abundance: once; v_gene: TRBV28; d_gene: .; CDR3nt: TGTGCCAGCGGGGTAGGGCTAGAGACCCAGTACTTC; CDR3aa: CASGVGLETQYF